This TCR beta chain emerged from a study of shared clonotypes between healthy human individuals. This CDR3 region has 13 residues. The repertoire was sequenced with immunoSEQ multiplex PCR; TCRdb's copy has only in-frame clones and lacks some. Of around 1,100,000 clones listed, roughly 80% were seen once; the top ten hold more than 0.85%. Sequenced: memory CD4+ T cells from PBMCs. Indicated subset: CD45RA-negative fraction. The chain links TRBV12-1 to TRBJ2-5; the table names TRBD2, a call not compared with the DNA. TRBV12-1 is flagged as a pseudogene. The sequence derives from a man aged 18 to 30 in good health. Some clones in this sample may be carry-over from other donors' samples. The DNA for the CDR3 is TGTGCCACCAGCCTTCGGGAGCGAGAGACCCAGTACTTC. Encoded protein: CATSLRERETQYF.